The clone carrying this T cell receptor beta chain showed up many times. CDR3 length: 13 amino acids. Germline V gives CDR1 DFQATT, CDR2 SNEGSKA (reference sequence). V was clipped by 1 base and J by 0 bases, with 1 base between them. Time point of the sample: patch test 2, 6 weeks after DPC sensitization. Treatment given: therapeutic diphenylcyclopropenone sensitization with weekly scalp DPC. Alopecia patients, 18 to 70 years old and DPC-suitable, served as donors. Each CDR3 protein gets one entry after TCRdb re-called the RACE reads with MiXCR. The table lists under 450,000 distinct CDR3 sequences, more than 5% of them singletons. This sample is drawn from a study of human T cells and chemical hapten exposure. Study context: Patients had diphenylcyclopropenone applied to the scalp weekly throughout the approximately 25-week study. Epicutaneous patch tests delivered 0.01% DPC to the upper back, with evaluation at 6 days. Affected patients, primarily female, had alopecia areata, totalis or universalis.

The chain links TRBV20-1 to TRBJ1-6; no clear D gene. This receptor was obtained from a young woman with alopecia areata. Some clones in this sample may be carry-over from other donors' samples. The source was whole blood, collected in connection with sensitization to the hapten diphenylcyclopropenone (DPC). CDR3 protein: CSARASYNSPLHF. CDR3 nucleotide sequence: TGCAGTGCTAGAGCCTCCTATAATTCACCCCTCCACTTT.